This is a list of T cell receptor beta chains from one sample in a study of human T cells and chemical hapten exposure. Each CDR3 protein is one row after TCRdb ran MiXCR on the RACE reads. Among roughly 100,000 distinct CDR3 sequences, approximately 9% were seen once, and the ten largest hold approximately 2.9%. Sequencing was done on a sample of whole blood. These receptors all stem from a female donor in good health. Some clones in this sample may be carry-over from other donors' samples. CDR3s include the opening cysteine and the closing phenylalanine or tryptophan. The size entry is marked missing in some rows and otherwise reads once, few, many or a size class.

many	TRBV14	TRBJ2-1	CASSQDLGRTAKEDEQFF
-	TRBV5-1	TRBJ2-1	CASSFGGQDEQFF
few	TRBV30	TRBJ2-5	CAWSLASQETQYF
few	TRBV9	TRBJ2-7	CASSLGIFSYEQYF
-	TRBV3-1	TRBJ2-1	CASSHLPGEIMNEQFF
-	TRBV15	TRBJ2-6	CATSSERLPQGSGANVLTF
few	TRBV4-2	TRBJ2-7	CASSQGLAAYYEQYF
-	TRBV11-2	TRBJ1-4	CASSWTGGPNEKLFF
few	TRBV7-2	TRBJ1-1	CASSFSGSEAFF
few	TRBV7-8	TRBJ2-1	CASSSTPSGSGSYNEQFF
few	TRBV7-9	TRBJ2-6	CASNPLGPTGANVLTF
many	TRBV20-1	TRBJ2-7	CSASEPRSTEQYF
many	TRBV20-1	TRBJ1-1	CSAQFGPFNTEAFF
-	TRBV19	TRBJ2-1	CASSGLAGGSYNEQFF
-	TRBV19	TRBJ2-3	CASSIQGRTDTQYF
-	TRBV3-1	TRBJ1-6	CASSPTRTGTAYYNSPLHF
few	TRBV28	TRBJ2-7	CASSLLPGRGEQYF
few	TRBV14	TRBJ1-1	CASSQDIGRGLMNTEAFF
many	TRBV7-9	TRBJ2-1	CASSRTSGRGDEQFF
few	TRBV6-4	TRBJ1-1	CASRAGVHTEAFF
-	TRBV28	TRBJ1-1	CASSFRGEGDRRAFF
-	TRBV12-3/TRBV12-4	TRBJ2-6	CASSLRVPGANVLTF
few	TRBV14	TRBJ1-6	CASSPTGVGSPLHF
few	TRBV7-8	TRBJ2-7	CASSQGLAGVEQYF
many	TRBV6-5	TRBJ2-5	CASSYSARNYQETQYF
many	TRBV11-3	TRBJ2-6	CASSFLDRVVVLTF
many	TRBV28	TRBJ1-1	CASSYPRAMNTEAFF
few	TRBV20-1	TRBJ1-1	CSAKRSGSESTEAFF
few	TRBV28	TRBJ2-2	CASSRTGTFNAGELFF
few	TRBV28	TRBJ2-7	CASSVKTAYEQYF
few	TRBV4-1	TRBJ2-5	CASSQGGSDQETQYF
few	TRBV7-2	TRBJ1-4	CASSFDRTTNEKLFF
few	TRBV29-1	TRBJ2-7	CSVSGQAVVGDEQYF
few	TRBV12-3/TRBV12-4	TRBJ2-7	CASSFGRRLSEQYF
few	TRBV20-1	TRBJ2-1	CSATAGSTGDEQFF